The 17 T cell receptor beta chains given below trace back to one sample, sequenced in a study of identical twins. TCRdb ran MiXCR on the 5' RACE reads and lists one entry per CDR3 protein. In the table there are around 530,000 distinct CDR3 sequences, roughly 15% of which are singletons. These data were also filed under a second study, of yellow fever vaccine responses in identical twins.

Sequenced material: CD4+ T cells sorted from blood. The receptor source for this set is a woman younger than 30 in good health.

V gene TRBV14 combines with J gene TRBJ2-3, with TRBD2 matching 7 bases. After removal of 2 bases from V and 0 bases from J, the junction contained 5 bases not matched to a gene. The length of the CDR3 is 16 residues. Germline CDR1 SGHDN, CDR2 FVKESK. CDR3 amino acids: CASSQTTSPSTDTQYF. The CDR3 DNA sequence: TGTGCCAGCAGCCAAACGACTAGCCCGAGCACAGATACGCAGTATTTT.

The gene calls are TRBV5-1 and TRBJ2-2, with D unclear. The ends were cut back, 1 base at V and 4 bases at J, with 5 bases in the middle. This CDR3 contains 13 residues. The germline gives CDR1 SGHRS, CDR2 YFSETQ. The CDR3 loop is CASSLKTTGELFF. The CDR3, as DNA: TGCGCCAGCAGCTTGAAGACCACCGGGGAGCTGTTTTTT. Full variable domain (outside the CDR3, taken from reference TRBV5-1 and TRBJ2-2): KAGVTQTPRYLIKTRGQQVTLSCSPISGHRSVSWYQQTPGQGLQFLFEYFSETQRNKGNFPGRFSGRQFSNSRSEMNVSTLELGDSALYLCASSLKTTGELFFGEGSRLTVL.

The V and J genes are TRBV4-1 and TRBJ2-7, with D possibly TRBD1 on 6 matching bases. From germline, CDR1 is MGHRA and CDR2 YSYEKL. The CDR3 contains 12 residues. Trimming cost V 4 bases and J 6 bases, with 10 bases left between them. The CDR3 spells CASSPPQGEQYF. The CDR3, as DNA: TGCGCCAGCAGCCCCCCACAGGGCGAGCAGTACTTC.

This clonotype was counted only a few times. This rearrangement joins TRBV3-1 to TRBJ1-6; 11 nucleotides line up with TRBD1. Per the germline V gene, CDR1 is LGHDT and CDR2 is YNNKEL (reference sequence). V shed 2 bases and J 14 bases; nucleotides not matched to a gene: 14. The CDR3 runs to 17 residues. CDR3 in amino acids: CASSQNAPGQGVSTLHF. CDR3 nucleotides: TGTGCCAGCAGCCAAAACGCGCCGGGACAGGGGGTGAGCACCCTCCACTTT. The whole variable domain, filled in from reference TRBV3-1 and TRBJ1-6, reads DTAVSQTPKYLVTQMGNDKSIKCEQNLGHDTMYWYKQDSKKFLKIMFSYNNKELIINETVPNRFSPKSPDKAHLNLHINSLELGDSAVYFCASSQNAPGQGVSTLHFGNGTRLTVT.

This chain joins TRBV7-2 and TRBJ2-3; 12 bases map to TRBD2. The V gene end was trimmed by 5 bases and the J gene end by 5 bases; junction bases not matched to a gene: 5. This CDR3 has 15 amino acids. Germline CDR1 SGHTA, CDR2 FQGNSA. The CDR3 coding sequence is TGTGCCAGCAGCCCGCGGACTAGCGGGATAGATACGCAGTATTTT. Its translation is CASSPRTSGIDTQYF.

This clonotype was seen repeatedly, ten times or more. The rearrangement uses TRBV6-5 and TRBJ1-1; 8 nucleotides line up with TRBD1. CDR3 size: 17 residues. The germline V gene has CDR1 MNHEY and CDR2 SVGAGI. With V trimmed by 0 bases and J by 1 base, 7 bases remained unmatched. The CDR3 protein is CASSYSAGGVGNTEAFF. The DNA for the CDR3 is TGTGCCAGCAGTTACTCAGCAGGGGGCGTGGGGAACACTGAAGCTTTCTTT.

This clonotype came up many times. The rearrangement joins TRBV2 to TRBJ2-7; 10 bases line up with TRBD2. The CDR3 extends over 15 amino acids. CDR1 and CDR2 from the germline V gene are SNHLY and FYNNEI. After removal of 7 bases from V and 6 bases from J, the junction contained 12 bases not matched to a gene. CDR3 protein: CASKWQREGPGEQYF. DNA of the CDR3: TGTGCCAGCAAATGGCAGCGGGAGGGCCCGGGCGAGCAGTACTTC.

This clonotype was observed a few times. The V gene is TRBV20-1, the J gene TRBJ2-1; TRBD1 matches at 9 bases. V shed 6 bases and J 4 bases; nucleotides not matched to a gene: 1. The CDR3 has 12 amino acids. Looked up from germline, CDR1 is DFQATT and CDR2 is SNEGSKA (reference sequence). In nucleotides, the CDR3 is TGCAGTGCGGGGACAGGGTACAATGAGCAGTTCTTC. It encodes CSAGTGYNEQFF.

This clonotype came up a few times. V gene TRBV2 combines with J gene TRBJ1-1; 10 bases are a match to TRBD1. Trimming at V came to 1 base and at J to 8 bases, leaving 4 bases not matched to a gene. Per the germline V gene, CDR1 is SNHLY and CDR2 is FYNNEI. CDR3 size: 14 residues. CDR3 protein: CASSEGQGAWEAFF. The CDR3 DNA sequence: TGTGCCAGCAGTGAAGGACAGGGGGCATGGGAAGCTTTCTTT.

This chain uses TRBV14 with TRBJ2-5; D might be TRBD2 (5 bases). V was trimmed by 2 bases and J by 5 bases, leaving 18 bases between them. The CDR3 sequence is 16 residues long. CDR1 is SGHDN and CDR2 is FVKESK in the germline V gene. CDR3 residues: CASSQRLSGYRETQYF. The CDR3 DNA is TGTGCCAGCAGCCAACGCTTAAGCGGATATCGGGAGACCCAGTACTTC. Drawing the rest from reference TRBV14 and TRBJ2-5, the complete variable domain is EAGVTQFPSHSVIEKGQTVTLRCDPISGHDNLYWYRRVMGKEIKFLLHFVKESKQDESGMPNNRFLAERTGGTYSTLKVQPAELEDSGVYFCASSQRLSGYRETQYFGPGTRLLVL.

The gene calls are TRBV24-1 and TRBJ1-5; D gene uncertain. V was trimmed by 9 bases and J by 2 bases, leaving 10 bases between them. CDR3 length equals 13 residues. Germline V lookup: CDR1 KGHDR, CDR2 SFDVKD. CDR3 nucleotides: TGTGCCACCCAACGTGGGGGCAATCAGCCCCAGCATTTT. Translated, it gives CATQRGGNQPQHF.

This clonotype was picked up a small number of times. The CDR3: CAISPGTSGAYEQYF. CDR3 sequence (DNA): TGTGCCATCAGTCCGGGGACTAGCGGTGCCTACGAGCAGTACTTC. This chain links TRBV10-3 with TRBJ2-7, with 11 bases aligning to TRBD2. The CDR3 covers 15 residues. V was clipped by 5 bases and J by 2 bases; unmatched bases: 5. CDR1 is ENHRY and CDR2 is SYGVKD in the germline V gene.

CDR3 in amino acids: CASSQDRQFWEQYF. CDR3 DNA: TGTGCCAGCAGCCAAGACAGACAGTTCTGGGAGCAGTACTTC. This chain connects TRBV3-1 to TRBJ2-7; the D gene is possibly TRBD1 (5 bases). V was pared by 0 bases and J by 7 bases, with 13 bases between. Germline values: CDR1 LGHDT, CDR2 YNNKEL (reference sequence). The CDR3 spans 14 residues.

This clonotype appeared a few times. The chain joins TRBV20-1 to TRBJ2-4; D is ambiguous. V lost 5 bases and J 8 bases, leaving 16 bases between the germline ends. There are 13 residues in the CDR3. Germline V CDR1 and CDR2: DFQATT, SNEGSKA (reference sequence). As DNA, the CDR3 is TGCAGTGCTCCCCCCCTAGATGGGGACATTCAGTACTTC. Translation: CSAPPLDGDIQYF.

The sample holds a few counts of this clonotype. This chain links TRBV5-1 with TRBJ1-2, with D uncertain. This CDR3 spans 13 amino acids. The germline V and J ends were trimmed by 3 bases and 1 base, with 7 bases remaining between them. The germline V gene has CDR1 SGHRS and CDR2 YFSETQ. Here the CDR3 DNA reads TGCGCCAGCAGCTCGGACGGTAACTATGGCTACACCTTC. It encodes CASSSDGNYGYTF.

This clonotype was found a few times. This sequence joins TRBV2 and TRBJ2-7; D gene ambiguous. Trimming shortened V by 0 bases and J by 0 bases, and 6 bases separated the two germline ends. The CDR3 is made up of 14 amino acids. Germline loops: CDR1 SNHLY, CDR2 FYNNEI. The CDR3 DNA is TGTGCCAGCAGTGAAGCTCCAGTCTCCTACGAGCAGTACGTC. Residues: CASSEAPVSYEQYV.

This clonotype has just a few counts. CDR3 sequence (DNA): TGTGCCAGCTCACCGTCCCCGGGGGGAATGACGGGACAGCTCTCCTACAATGAGCAGTTCTTC. This translates into CASSPSPGGMTGQLSYNEQFF. The rearrangement joins TRBV18 to TRBJ2-1; D could derive from TRBD1 or TRBD2 (7 bases each). Germline V CDR1 and CDR2: KGHSH, LQKENI. V was trimmed by 3 bases and J by 0 bases, leaving 27 bases between them. This CDR3 has 21 residues.